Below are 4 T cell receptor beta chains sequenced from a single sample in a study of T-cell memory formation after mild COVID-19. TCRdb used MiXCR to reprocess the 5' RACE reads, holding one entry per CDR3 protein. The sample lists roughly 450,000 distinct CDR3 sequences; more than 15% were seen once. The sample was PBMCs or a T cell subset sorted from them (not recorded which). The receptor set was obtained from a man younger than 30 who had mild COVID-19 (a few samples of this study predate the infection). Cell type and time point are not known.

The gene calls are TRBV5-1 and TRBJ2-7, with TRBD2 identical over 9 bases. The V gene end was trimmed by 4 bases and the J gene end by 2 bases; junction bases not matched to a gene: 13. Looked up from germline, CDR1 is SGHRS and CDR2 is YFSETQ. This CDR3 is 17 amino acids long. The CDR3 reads CASSRELSGGPPYEQYF. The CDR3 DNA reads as TGCGCCAGCAGCCGGGAGCTTAGCGGGGGTCCCCCCTACGAGCAGTACTTC.

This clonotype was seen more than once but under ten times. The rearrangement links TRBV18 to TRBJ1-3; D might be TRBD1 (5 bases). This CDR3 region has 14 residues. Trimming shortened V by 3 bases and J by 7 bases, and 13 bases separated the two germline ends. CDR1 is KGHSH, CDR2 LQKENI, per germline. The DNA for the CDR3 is TGTGCCAGCTCACCTGGGGCCCTCCCTAACACCATATATTTT. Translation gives CASSPGALPNTIYF.

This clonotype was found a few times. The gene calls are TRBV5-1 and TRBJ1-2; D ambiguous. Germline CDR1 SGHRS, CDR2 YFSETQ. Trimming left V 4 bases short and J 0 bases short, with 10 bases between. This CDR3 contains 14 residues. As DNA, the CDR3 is TGCGCCAGCAGCCTGCAGGTAGCTAACTATGGCTACACCTTC. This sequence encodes CASSLQVANYGYTF.

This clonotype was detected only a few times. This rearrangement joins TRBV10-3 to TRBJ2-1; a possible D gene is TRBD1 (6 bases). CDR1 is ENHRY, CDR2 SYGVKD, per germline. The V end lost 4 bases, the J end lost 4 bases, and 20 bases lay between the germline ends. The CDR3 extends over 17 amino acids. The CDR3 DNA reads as TGTGCCATCAGTGCTCGGACAGAGGGAAGACAATACAATGAGCAGTTCTTC. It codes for CAISARTEGRQYNEQFF.